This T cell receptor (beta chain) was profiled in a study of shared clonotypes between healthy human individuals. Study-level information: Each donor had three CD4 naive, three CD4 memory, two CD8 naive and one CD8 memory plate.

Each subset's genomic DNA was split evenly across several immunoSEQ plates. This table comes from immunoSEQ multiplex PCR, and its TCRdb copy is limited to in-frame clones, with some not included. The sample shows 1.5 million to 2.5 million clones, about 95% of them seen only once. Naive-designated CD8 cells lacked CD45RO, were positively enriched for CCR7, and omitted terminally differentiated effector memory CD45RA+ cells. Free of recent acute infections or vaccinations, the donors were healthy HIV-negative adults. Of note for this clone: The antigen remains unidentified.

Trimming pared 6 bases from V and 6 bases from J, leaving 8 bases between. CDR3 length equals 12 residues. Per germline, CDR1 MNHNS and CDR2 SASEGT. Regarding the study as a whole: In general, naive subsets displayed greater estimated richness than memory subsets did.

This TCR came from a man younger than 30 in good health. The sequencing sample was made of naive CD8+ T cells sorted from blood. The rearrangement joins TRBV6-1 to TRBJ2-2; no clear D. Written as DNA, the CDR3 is TGTGCCAGCAGCGAGGTGTCCGGGGAGCTGTTTTTT. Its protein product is CASSEVSGELFF.